The T cell receptor (beta chain) described here comes from a study of blood T cell repertoires in COVID-19. Study context: The United States, Italy and Spain supplied acute and convalescent COVID-19 samples. The analysed material was cDNA or gDNA that came from T cells, B-cell-depleted T cells, or PBMCs.

The CDR3 covers 20 residues. Sequenced by immunoSEQ multiplex PCR; TCRdb stores in-frame clones only, minus some. The sample lists about 150,000 clones, roughly 84% occurring once. Residents of under 25 US areas, aged roughly 18 to 89 years, made up the participants. Cohort placement rested on clinical history that participants reported themselves. The chain uses TRBV12-2 and TRBJ2-1; the table's D call TRBD2 went unverified against the DNA. TRBV12-2 is a pseudogene segment. The source of this sequence is a man between 65 and 85 years old who had been exposed to COVID-19. Sequencing used PBMCs or T cells enriched from blood (not recorded which). The CDR3 coding sequence is TGTGCAAGTCGCCCGAGATTAGGGTATAGCGGGAGGGGGCCCTACAATGAGCAGTTCTTC. Its protein product is CASRPRLGYSGRGPYNEQFF.